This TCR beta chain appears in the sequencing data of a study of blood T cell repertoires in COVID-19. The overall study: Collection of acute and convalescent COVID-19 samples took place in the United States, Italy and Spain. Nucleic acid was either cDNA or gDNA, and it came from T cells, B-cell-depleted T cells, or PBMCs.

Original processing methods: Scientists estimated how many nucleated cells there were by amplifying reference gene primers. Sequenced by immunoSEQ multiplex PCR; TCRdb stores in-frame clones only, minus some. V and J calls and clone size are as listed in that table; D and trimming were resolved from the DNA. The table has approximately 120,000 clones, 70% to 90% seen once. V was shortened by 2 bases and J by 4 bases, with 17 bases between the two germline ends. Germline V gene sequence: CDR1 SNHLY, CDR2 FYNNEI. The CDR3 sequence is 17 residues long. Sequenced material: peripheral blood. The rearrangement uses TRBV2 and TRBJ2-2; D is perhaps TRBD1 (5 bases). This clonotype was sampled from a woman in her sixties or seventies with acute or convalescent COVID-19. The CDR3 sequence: CASSESRAEIGTGELFF. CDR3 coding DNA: TGTGCCAGCAGTGAAAGCAGGGCCGAAATTGGCACCGGGGAGCTGTTTTTT.